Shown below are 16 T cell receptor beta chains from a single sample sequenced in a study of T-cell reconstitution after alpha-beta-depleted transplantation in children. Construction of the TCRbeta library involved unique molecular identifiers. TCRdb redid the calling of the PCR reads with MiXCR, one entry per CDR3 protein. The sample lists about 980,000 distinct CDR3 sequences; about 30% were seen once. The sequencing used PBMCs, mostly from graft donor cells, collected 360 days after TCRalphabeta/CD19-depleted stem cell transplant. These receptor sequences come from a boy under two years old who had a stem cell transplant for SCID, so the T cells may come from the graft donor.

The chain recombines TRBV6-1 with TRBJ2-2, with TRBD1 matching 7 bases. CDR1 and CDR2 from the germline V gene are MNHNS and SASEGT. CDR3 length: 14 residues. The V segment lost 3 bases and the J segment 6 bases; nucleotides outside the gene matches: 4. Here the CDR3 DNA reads TGTGCCAGCAGTGACCAAGGGACAGCCGGGGAGCTGTTTTTT. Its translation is CASSDQGTAGELFF.

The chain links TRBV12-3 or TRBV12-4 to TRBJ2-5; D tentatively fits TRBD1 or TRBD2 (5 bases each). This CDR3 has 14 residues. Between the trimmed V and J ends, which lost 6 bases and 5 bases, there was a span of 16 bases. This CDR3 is CASSRGAFGETQYF. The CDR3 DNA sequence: TGTGCCAGCAGCCGAGGGGCCTTTGGGGAGACCCAGTACTTC.

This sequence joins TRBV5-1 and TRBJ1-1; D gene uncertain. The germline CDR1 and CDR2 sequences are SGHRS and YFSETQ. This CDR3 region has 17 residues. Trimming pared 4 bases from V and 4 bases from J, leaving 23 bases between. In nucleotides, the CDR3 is TGCGCCAGCAGCAGAAATCTCGGATCTACAGAGGGCACTGAAGCTTTCTTT. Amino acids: CASSRNLGSTEGTEAFF.

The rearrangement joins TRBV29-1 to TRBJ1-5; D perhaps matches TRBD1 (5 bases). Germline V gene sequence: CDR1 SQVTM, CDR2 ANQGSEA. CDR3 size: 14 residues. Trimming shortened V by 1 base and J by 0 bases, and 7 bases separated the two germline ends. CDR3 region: CSVEGDGSNQPQHF. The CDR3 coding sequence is TGCAGCGTTGAAGGGGACGGTAGCAATCAGCCCCAGCATTTT.

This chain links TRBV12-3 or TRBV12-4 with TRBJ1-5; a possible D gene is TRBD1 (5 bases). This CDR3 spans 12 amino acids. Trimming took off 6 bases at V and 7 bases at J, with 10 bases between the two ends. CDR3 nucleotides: TGTGCCAGCAGCCGCCAGGGCCAGCCCCAGCATTTT. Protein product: CASSRQGQPQHF.

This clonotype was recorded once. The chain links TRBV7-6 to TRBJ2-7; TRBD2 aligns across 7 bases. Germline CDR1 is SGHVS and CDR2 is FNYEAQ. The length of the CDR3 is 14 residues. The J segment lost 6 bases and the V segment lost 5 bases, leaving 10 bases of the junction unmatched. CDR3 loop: CASSKPGLIGEQYF. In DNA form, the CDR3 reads TGTGCCAGCAGCAAACCGGGACTAATCGGCGAGCAGTACTTC.

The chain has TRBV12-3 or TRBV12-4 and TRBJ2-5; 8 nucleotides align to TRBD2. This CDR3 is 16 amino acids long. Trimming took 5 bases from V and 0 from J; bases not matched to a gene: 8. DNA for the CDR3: TGTGCCAGCAGTACGAGTAGCGGGGAGAACCAAGAGACCCAGTACTTC. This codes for CASSTSSGENQETQYF.

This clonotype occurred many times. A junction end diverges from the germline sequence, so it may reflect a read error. Here the CDR3 DNA reads TGCGCCAGCAGCTTGGGAGGACAGGGAAGATACGAGCAGTACTTC. Encoded protein: CASSLGGQGRYEQYF. This chain links TRBV7-2 with TRBJ2-7, with 8 positions matching TRBD1. The CDR3 extends over 15 amino acids. Germline V lookup: CDR1 SGHTA, CDR2 FQGNSA.

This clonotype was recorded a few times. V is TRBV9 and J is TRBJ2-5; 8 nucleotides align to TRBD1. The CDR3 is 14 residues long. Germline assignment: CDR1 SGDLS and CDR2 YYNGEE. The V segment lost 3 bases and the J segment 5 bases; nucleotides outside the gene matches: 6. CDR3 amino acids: CASSAGQAGETQYF. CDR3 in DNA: TGTGCCAGCAGCGCGGGACAGGCGGGGGAGACCCAGTACTTC.

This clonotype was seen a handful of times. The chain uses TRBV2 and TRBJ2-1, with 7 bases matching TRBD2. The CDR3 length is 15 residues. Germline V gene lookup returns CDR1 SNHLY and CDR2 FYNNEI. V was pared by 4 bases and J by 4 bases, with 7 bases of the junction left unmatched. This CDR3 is CASSGLAGNYNEQFF. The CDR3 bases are TGTGCCAGCAGTGGGTTAGCGGGCAATTACAATGAGCAGTTCTTC.

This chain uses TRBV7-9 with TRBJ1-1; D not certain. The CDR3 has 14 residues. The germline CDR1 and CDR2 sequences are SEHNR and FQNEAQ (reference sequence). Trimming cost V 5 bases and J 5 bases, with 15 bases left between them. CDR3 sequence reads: CASSPLLGVTEAFF. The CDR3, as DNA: TGTGCCAGCAGCCCATTACTCGGGGTTACTGAAGCTTTCTTT.

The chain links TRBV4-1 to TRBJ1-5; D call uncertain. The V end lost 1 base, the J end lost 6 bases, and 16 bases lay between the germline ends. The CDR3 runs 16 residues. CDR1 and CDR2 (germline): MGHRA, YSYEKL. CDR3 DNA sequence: TGCGCCAGCAGCCAAGTCTCGTTTGGAAGGAGTCAGCCCCAGCATTTT. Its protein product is CASSQVSFGRSQPQHF.

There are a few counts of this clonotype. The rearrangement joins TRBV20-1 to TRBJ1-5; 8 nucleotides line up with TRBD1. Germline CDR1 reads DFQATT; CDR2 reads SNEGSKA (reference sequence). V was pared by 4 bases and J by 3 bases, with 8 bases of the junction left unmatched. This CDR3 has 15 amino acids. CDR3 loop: CSAIALTGANQPQHF. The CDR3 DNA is TGCAGTGCTATTGCCCTGACAGGGGCCAATCAGCCCCAGCATTTT.

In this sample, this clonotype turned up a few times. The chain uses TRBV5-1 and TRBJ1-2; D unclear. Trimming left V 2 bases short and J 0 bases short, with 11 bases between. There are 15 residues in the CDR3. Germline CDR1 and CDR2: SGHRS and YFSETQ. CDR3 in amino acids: CASSFKGMANYGYTF. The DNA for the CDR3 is TGCGCCAGCAGCTTCAAGGGAATGGCTAACTATGGCTACACCTTC.

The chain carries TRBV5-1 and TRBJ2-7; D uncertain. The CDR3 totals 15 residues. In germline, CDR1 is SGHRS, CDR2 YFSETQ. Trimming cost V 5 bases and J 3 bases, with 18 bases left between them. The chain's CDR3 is CASSNDPTRNYEQYF. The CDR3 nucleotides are TGCGCCAGCAGTAATGACCCCACGCGGAACTACGAGCAGTACTTC. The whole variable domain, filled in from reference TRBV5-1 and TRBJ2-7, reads KAGVTQTPRYLIKTRGQQVTLSCSPISGHRSVSWYQQTPGQGLQFLFEYFSETQRNKGNFPGRFSGRQFSNSRSEMNVSTLELGDSALYLCASSNDPTRNYEQYFGPGTRLTVT.

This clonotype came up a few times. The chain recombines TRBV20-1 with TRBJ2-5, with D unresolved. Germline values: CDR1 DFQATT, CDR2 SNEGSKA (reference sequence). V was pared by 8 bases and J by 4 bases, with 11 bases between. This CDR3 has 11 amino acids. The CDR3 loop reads CSPRLGETQYF. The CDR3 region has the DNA TGCAGTCCAAGACTCGGAGAGACCCAGTACTTC.